Listed below are T cell receptor beta chains from one sample, sequenced in a study of T-cell memory formation after mild COVID-19. TCRdb re-called the 5' RACE reads through MiXCR, storing one row per CDR3 protein. The top ten clones hold roughly two fifths of a sample with some 100,000 distinct CDR3 sequences, approximately 10% of them seen once. The specimen was PBMCs or a T cell subset sorted from them (not recorded which). The receptors originated from a young man who had mild COVID-19 (a few samples of this study predate the infection). Cell type and time point are not known. Both conserved end residues are part of each CDR3. The order of the fields is D gene, clone size, J gene, V gene, CDR3 DNA, CDR3 protein. A D gene is named only where the DNA matches it firmly. Only some rows state a clone size, as once, few, many or a class for expanded clones.

d_call: TRBD1; clone_size: few; j_call: TRBJ2-5; v_call: TRBV7-2; cdr3_nt: TGTGCCAGCAGATATTTAAGTCGACAGGGGGCAGAGACCCAGTACTTC; cdr3_aa: CASRYLSRQGAETQYF
d_call: TRBD1; clone_size: few; j_call: TRBJ2-1; v_call: TRBV11-3; cdr3_nt: TGTGCCAGCAGCCATCGGAGGACAGGGGATGAGCAGTTCTTC; cdr3_aa: CASSHRRTGDEQFF
d_call: NA; clone_size: NA; j_call: TRBJ2-1; v_call: TRBV9; cdr3_nt: TGTGCCAGCAGCGCTTTCGGGTTGAAGGTCTCCTACAATGAGCAGTTCTTC; cdr3_aa: CASSAFGLKVSYNEQFF
d_call: NA; clone_size: NA; j_call: TRBJ2-5; v_call: TRBV7-9; cdr3_nt: TGTGCCAGCAGCTTAGCGCTGGGGGGCCGGGAGACCCAGTACTTC; cdr3_aa: CASSLALGGRETQYF
d_call: NA; clone_size: once; j_call: TRBJ1-1; v_call: TRBV12-3/TRBV12-4; cdr3_nt: TGTGCCAGCAGTTTAGAGACTGAAGCTTTCTTT; cdr3_aa: CASSLETEAFF
d_call: NA; clone_size: NA; j_call: TRBJ1-2; v_call: TRBV10-3; cdr3_nt: TGTGCCATCAGTGAGTCGGACAGTAACTATGGCTACACCTTC; cdr3_aa: CAISESDSNYGYTF
d_call: TRBD1; clone_size: NA; j_call: TRBJ1-5; v_call: TRBV4-1; cdr3_nt: TGCGCCAGCAGCGGGACAGGGGCCGCCGGGGGGTATCAGCCCCAGCATTTT; cdr3_aa: CASSGTGAAGGYQPQHF
d_call: NA; clone_size: few; j_call: TRBJ1-2; v_call: TRBV7-2; cdr3_nt: TGTGCCAGCAGCATAGACCCCGGGGACATGGGTGGCTACACCTTC; cdr3_aa: CASSIDPGDMGGYTF
d_call: NA; clone_size: NA; j_call: TRBJ1-5; v_call: TRBV12-3/TRBV12-4; cdr3_nt: TGTGCCAGCAAGGCATCAGATCAGCCCCAGCATTTT; cdr3_aa: CASKASDQPQHF
d_call: NA; clone_size: few; j_call: TRBJ1-4; v_call: TRBV7-8; cdr3_nt: TGTGCCAGCAGCTTAGAGGCCAGGGGAAAACTGTTTTTT; cdr3_aa: CASSLEARGKLFF
d_call: TRBD2; clone_size: NA; j_call: TRBJ2-3; v_call: TRBV4-3; cdr3_nt: TGCGCCAGCAGCCAGGCGGGGGGGATAGATACGCAGTATTTT; cdr3_aa: CASSQAGGIDTQYF
d_call: NA; clone_size: few; j_call: TRBJ2-1; v_call: TRBV11-2; cdr3_nt: TGTGCCAGCAGCGTTAGAAGGGGGAAGTACAATGAGCAGTTCTTC; cdr3_aa: CASSVRRGKYNEQFF
d_call: TRBD1; clone_size: NA; j_call: TRBJ2-5; v_call: TRBV12-3/TRBV12-4; cdr3_nt: TGTGCCAGCAGTCCCCAGACAGGGGGAGGTGAGACCCAGTACTTC; cdr3_aa: CASSPQTGGGETQYF
d_call: NA; clone_size: NA; j_call: TRBJ2-2; v_call: TRBV7-3; cdr3_nt: TGTGCCAGCAGCTCCCGGGTAGCGAACACCGGGGAGCTGTTTTTT; cdr3_aa: CASSSRVANTGELFF
d_call: NA; clone_size: many; j_call: TRBJ2-3; v_call: TRBV7-2; cdr3_nt: TGTGCCAGCAGCTTGGCCCCGGGACATTGGATGTCCGATACGCAGTATTTT; cdr3_aa: CASSLAPGHWMSDTQYF
d_call: NA; clone_size: NA; j_call: TRBJ1-4; v_call: TRBV27; cdr3_nt: TGTGCCAGCAGTTTGTTTGTAGACGGGCGGAAAAAACTGTTTTTT; cdr3_aa: CASSLFVDGRKKLFF
d_call: TRBD1; clone_size: few; j_call: TRBJ1-2; v_call: TRBV11-2; cdr3_nt: TGTGCCAGCAGCCAACAAAGGGACAGGGGGGTTAGTGGCTACACCTTC; cdr3_aa: CASSQQRDRGVSGYTF
d_call: NA; clone_size: few; j_call: TRBJ1-5; v_call: TRBV23-1; cdr3_nt: TGCGCCAGCGGGGGGGCGAACAATCAGCCCCAGCATTTT; cdr3_aa: CASGGANNQPQHF
d_call: NA; clone_size: NA; j_call: TRBJ2-2; v_call: TRBV11-2; cdr3_nt: TGTGCCAGCAGCTTACAGGGAGCCGGGGAGCTGTTTTTT; cdr3_aa: CASSLQGAGELFF
d_call: NA; clone_size: few; j_call: TRBJ1-1; v_call: TRBV5-1; cdr3_nt: TGCGCCAGCAGCTTTCCCGGGTGGGGAGCTTTCTTT; cdr3_aa: CASSFPGWGAFF
d_call: NA; clone_size: NA; j_call: TRBJ1-1; v_call: TRBV15; cdr3_nt: TGTGCCACCAGCAGTGTCAGGTTCACTGAAGCTTTCTTT; cdr3_aa: CATSSVRFTEAFF
d_call: NA; clone_size: many; j_call: TRBJ2-1; v_call: TRBV4-3; cdr3_nt: TGCGCCAGCAGCCCTCGGATGACACCCAACAATGAGCAGTTCTTC; cdr3_aa: CASSPRMTPNNEQFF
d_call: NA; clone_size: few; j_call: TRBJ1-1; v_call: TRBV7-8; cdr3_nt: TGTGCCAGCAGCTTAATACGAGAGGGCACTGAAGCTTTCTTT; cdr3_aa: CASSLIREGTEAFF